This T cell receptor (beta chain) was retrieved from a study of CD8+ T cells in alopecia areata. Study information: Oral tofacitinib, 5 to 10 mg twice daily, was given in an open-label trial. Scoring of treated patients' severity used the percentage of affected scalp area.

Sequencing templates came from extracted RNA that was reverse transcribed into cDNA. This table comes from immunoSEQ multiplex PCR, and its TCRdb copy is limited to in-frame clones, with some not included. Of 110,000 or so clones listed, 56% were seen once; the top ten hold more than 3%. Comments on this clone: Its specificity is unknown.

Treatment reported: oral pan-JAK inhibitor, 5-10 mg twice daily. Broader study findings: Tofacitinib produced a significant decrease in scalp clonality and in expanded CD8+ clones among the top 100.

This CDR3 contains 14 residues. Trimming took 5 bases from V and 8 from J; bases not matched to a gene: 8. The germline gives CDR1 MNHNY, CDR2 SVGAGI (reference sequence). The sequencing used CD4+ T cells sorted from blood, collected at week 24, from a patient treated with tofacitinib. The TCR originated in a human donor with alopecia areata. V and J are TRBV6-6 and TRBJ1-2; TRBD1 agrees at 10 bases. The CDR3 loop is CASSISGQGRGYTF. The CDR3 DNA sequence: TGTGCCAGCAGTATATCGGGACAGGGGAGAGGCTACACCTTC.